This T cell receptor (beta chain) is from a study of OX40 agonist ivuxolimab in advanced cancers. Regarding the research as a whole: Ivuxolimab was a fully human IgG2 agonistic monoclonal antibody targeting the costimulatory receptor OX40 (CD134). Intravenous ivuxolimab was administered to patients every 2 weeks at six dose levels: 0.01, 0.1, 0.3, 1.5, 3 and 10 mg/kg. Among the approximately 50 dose-escalation patients, about 20 had hepatocellular carcinoma, about 15 melanoma, 9 renal cell carcinoma and 9 head and neck cancer. In the dose-escalation cohort, 70% to 85% of patients were male, and the mean age was roughly 60 years, with a range of about 23 to 85. Patients were allowed to have had prior anti-PD-1, anti-PD-L1 or anti-CTLA-4 therapy, and 30% to 40% of the dose-escalation patients had previously received checkpoint inhibitors. Partial responses occurred in three dose-escalation patients, of whom one had hepatocellular carcinoma and two had cutaneous melanoma. The point of sequencing TCRbeta in the periphery was to test whether ivuxolimab changed TCR sequence diversity and drove clonal T-cell expansion. The paper covers the monotherapy dose-escalation part of the phase I ivuxolimab trial, which included N ≈ 52 patients.

Patients with autoimmune disease history or receiving systemic immunosuppression were excluded from the trial. Peripheral blood for TCR sequencing was collected from all dose cohorts at baseline, on cycle 4 day 1, and on cycle 7 day 1. The samples were taken from a phase I, first-in-human, multicenter, open-label dose-escalation trial of ivuxolimab. The trial enrolled adults with locally advanced or metastatic head and neck squamous cell, hepatocellular, melanoma or renal cell carcinoma. Before TCR sequencing, CD4+ T cells and CD8+ T cells from peripheral blood were sorted into separate populations. Points the paper makes about the study in general: At doses of 0.1 to 3.0 mg/kg, clonal expansion of both CD4+ and CD8+ T cells in blood was seen between baseline and week 6. In partial responders in the 0.1-3.0 mg/kg groups, normalized peripheral clonal expansion was found to be among the lowest, especially among CD8+ T cells. Which antigens the clonally expanded peripheral T cells were specific for was not determined. Low levels of normalized T-cell clonal expansion were also shown by some nonresponding patients. After ivuxolimab, more expanded clones were found on average in CD8+ T cells than in CD4+ T cells.

Genomic DNA was extracted from sorted cells for sequencing of the TCRbeta CDR3 region. TCRbeta CDR3 regions were sequenced using the immunoSEQ Assay. The table was pulled from immuneACCESS by TCRdb, which kept in-frame rearrangements only. Such tables lose some clones; where checked, under half of the loss comes from unresolved V genes, and the rest has no known cause. The sample has about 75,000 clones on record, 85% to 90% of them singletons. The ten largest clones capture approximately 7.7% of the sample. Inclusive of the bounding cysteine and phenylalanine, the CDR3 is 13 residues long. Of all the DNA, just the CDR3 is kept, 39 bases in frame from base 1. Via the germline V gene (reference sequence), CDR1 is SEHNR and CDR2 FQNEAQ. A distance of 9 bases separates the germline ends of V and J, which lose 3 bases and 3 bases respectively. With regard to this clone: Its antigen remains undetermined. No much larger clone is present one base from it, and per-base qualities are unavailable.

The chain is encoded by TRBV7-9 joined to TRBJ2-7; the D region possibly corresponds to TRBD1 (5 bases align). The material was CD4+ or CD8+ T cells sorted from blood, obtained in a trial of the OX40 agonist ivuxolimab. The clonotype was recovered from an adult with an advanced solid tumor such as melanoma, head and neck, liver or kidney cancer. The sequence in DNA is TGTGCCAGCAGCTTTTCGCAGGGCTACGAGCAGTACTTC. This is translated as CASSFSQGYEQYF.